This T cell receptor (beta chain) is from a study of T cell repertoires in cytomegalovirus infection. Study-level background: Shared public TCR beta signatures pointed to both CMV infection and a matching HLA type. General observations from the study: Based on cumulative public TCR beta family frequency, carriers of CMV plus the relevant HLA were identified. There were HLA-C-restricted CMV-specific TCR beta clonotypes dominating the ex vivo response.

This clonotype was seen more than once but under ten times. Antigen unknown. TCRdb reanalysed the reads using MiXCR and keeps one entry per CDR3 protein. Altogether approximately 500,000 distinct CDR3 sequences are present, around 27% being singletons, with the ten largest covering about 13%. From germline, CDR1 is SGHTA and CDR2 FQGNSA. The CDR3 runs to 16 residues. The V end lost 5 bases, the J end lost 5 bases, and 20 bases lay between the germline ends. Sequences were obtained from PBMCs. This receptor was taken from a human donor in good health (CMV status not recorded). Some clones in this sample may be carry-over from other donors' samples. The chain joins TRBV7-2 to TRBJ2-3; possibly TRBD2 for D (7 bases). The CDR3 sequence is CASSRGGGGPGDTQYF. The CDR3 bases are TGTGCCAGCAGCCGGGGAGGGGGAGGGCCGGGAGATACGCAGTATTTT. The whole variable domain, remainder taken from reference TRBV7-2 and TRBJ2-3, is GAGVSQSPSNKVTEKGKDVELRCDPISGHTALYWYRQSLGQGLEFLIYFQGNSAPDKSGLPSDRFSAERTGGSVSTLTIQRTQQEDSAVYLCASSRGGGGPGDTQYFGPGTRLTVL.